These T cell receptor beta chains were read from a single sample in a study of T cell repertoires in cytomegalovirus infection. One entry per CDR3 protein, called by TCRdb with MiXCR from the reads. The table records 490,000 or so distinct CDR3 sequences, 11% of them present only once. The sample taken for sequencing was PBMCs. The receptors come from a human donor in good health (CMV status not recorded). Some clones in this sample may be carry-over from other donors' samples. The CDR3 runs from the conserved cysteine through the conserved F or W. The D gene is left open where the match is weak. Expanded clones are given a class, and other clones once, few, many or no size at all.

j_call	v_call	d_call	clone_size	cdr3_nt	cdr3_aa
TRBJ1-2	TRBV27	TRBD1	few	TGTGCCAGCAGTCCCGGGACAGGGGAGGGAGACTATGGCTACACCTTC	CASSPGTGEGDYGYTF
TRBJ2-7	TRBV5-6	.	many	TGTGCCAGCAGCGTAACTTACGAGCAGTACTTC	CASSVTYEQYF
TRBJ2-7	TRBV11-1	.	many	TGTGCCAGCAGCCCACAACTGACAGGCGGGTACGAGCAGTACTTC	CASSPQLTGGYEQYF
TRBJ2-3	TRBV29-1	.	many	TGCAGCGTTGAAGAAGTGTGGAAGGGCGGCACAGATACGCAGTATTTT	CSVEEVWKGGTDTQYF
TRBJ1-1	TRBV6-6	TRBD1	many	TGTGCCAGCAGGCCCGACAGGGTGAACACTGAAGCTTTCTTT	CASRPDRVNTEAFF
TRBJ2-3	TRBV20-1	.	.	TGCAGTGCTAGCGTCGGGACAGATACGCAGTATTTT	CSASVGTDTQYF
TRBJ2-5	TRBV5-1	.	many	TGCGCCAGCAGCGGGCGGGGAGAAGAGACCCAGTACTTC	CASSGRGEETQYF
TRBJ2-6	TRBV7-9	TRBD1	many	TGTGCCAGCAGCTTAGGGACAGGTTCCCCTGGGGCCAACGTCCTGACTTTC	CASSLGTGSPGANVLTF
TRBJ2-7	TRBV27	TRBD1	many	TGTGCCAGCAGAGGACCGGCCCCAGGGGGCGGCAACGAGCAGTACTTC	CASRGPAPGGGNEQYF
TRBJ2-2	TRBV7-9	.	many	TGTGCCAGCAGAGGGGGAAGAGGGACCGGGGAGCTGTTTTTT	CASRGGRGTGELFF
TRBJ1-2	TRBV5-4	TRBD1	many	TGTGCCAGCAGCCCGGACAGGGTGGGTGGCTACACCTTC	CASSPDRVGGYTF
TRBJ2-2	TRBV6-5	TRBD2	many	TGTGCCAGCAGCCGAGGGCTAGCGGGAGTCAGCGGGGAGCTGTTTTTT	CASSRGLAGVSGELFF
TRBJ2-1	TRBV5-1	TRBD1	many	TGCGCCAGCAGCAACCCCGGACAGGGTGGCAATGAGCAGTTCTTC	CASSNPGQGGNEQFF
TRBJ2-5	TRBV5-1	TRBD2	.	TGCGCCAGCAGCTTAACTAGCGGGCCACAAGAGACCCAGTACTTC	CASSLTSGPQETQYF
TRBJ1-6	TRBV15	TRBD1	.	TGTGCCACCAGCAGAGTGGACAGGGATAATTCACCCCTCCACTTT	CATSRVDRDNSPLHF
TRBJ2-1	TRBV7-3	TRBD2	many	TGTGCCAGCAGCTTAAGCGGGAGGAGGGCCAATGAGCAGTTCTTC	CASSLSGRRANEQFF
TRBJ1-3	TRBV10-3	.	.	TGTGCCATCAGGGGTATAGGACGTGGAAACACCATATATTTT	CAIRGIGRGNTIYF
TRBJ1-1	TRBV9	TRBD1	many	TGTGCCAGCAGCGTAGTGACAGGGGGGAATGAAGCTTTCTTT	CASSVVTGGNEAFF
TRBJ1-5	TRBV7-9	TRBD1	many	TGTGCCAGCAGCTCAGACAGGGATGATCAGCCCCAGCATTTT	CASSSDRDDQPQHF
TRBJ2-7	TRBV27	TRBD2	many	TGTGCCAGCAGTCCGACGGGACTAGCGGGAACCGATCCCTACGAGCAGTACTTC	CASSPTGLAGTDPYEQYF
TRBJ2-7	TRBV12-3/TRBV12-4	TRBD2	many	TGTGCCAGCAGCCATACCCCGGGACTAGCGGGCCGGGGAGTCTCCTACGAGCAGTACTTC	CASSHTPGLAGRGVSYEQYF
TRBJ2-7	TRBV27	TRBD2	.	TGTGCCAGCAGCCCCAGCGGGATCGTCTCCTACGAGCAGTACTTC	CASSPSGIVSYEQYF
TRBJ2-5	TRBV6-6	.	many	TGTGCCAGCAGTTACTCAAACAGGGAGGAGACCCAGTACTTC	CASSYSNREETQYF
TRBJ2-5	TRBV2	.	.	TGTGCCAGCATGGTGGGGGCCCGAGAGACCCAGTACTTC	CASMVGARETQYF
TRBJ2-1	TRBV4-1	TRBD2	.	TGCGCCAGCAGTCGAATAAGGGCCGTAGCGGGATTGGTCAATGAGCAGTTCTTC	CASSRIRAVAGLVNEQFF
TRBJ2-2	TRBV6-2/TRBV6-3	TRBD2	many	TGTGCCAGCCGGGGGGTGCGGGAGCTGTTTTTT	CASRGVRELFF
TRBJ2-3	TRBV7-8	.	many	TGTGCCAGCAGCCATGAACCGCGCCGGAGGGATACGCAGTATTTT	CASSHEPRRRDTQYF
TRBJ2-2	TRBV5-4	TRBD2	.	TGTGCCAGCAGCAACGGACTAGCGGGGAACGCCGGGGAGCTGTTTTTT	CASSNGLAGNAGELFF
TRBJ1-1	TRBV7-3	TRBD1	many	TGTGCCAGCAGCTTAATTGCGGGCGGGACAGGGCTAATGAACACTGAAGCTTTCTTT	CASSLIAGGTGLMNTEAFF
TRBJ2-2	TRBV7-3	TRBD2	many	TGTGCCAGCAGCACCAGACTAGCGGGAGATTCCGGGGAGCTGTTTTTT	CASSTRLAGDSGELFF
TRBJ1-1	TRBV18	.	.	TGTGCCAGCTCACTAGGCGACTACAGCATCACTGAAGCTTTCTTT	CASSLGDYSITEAFF